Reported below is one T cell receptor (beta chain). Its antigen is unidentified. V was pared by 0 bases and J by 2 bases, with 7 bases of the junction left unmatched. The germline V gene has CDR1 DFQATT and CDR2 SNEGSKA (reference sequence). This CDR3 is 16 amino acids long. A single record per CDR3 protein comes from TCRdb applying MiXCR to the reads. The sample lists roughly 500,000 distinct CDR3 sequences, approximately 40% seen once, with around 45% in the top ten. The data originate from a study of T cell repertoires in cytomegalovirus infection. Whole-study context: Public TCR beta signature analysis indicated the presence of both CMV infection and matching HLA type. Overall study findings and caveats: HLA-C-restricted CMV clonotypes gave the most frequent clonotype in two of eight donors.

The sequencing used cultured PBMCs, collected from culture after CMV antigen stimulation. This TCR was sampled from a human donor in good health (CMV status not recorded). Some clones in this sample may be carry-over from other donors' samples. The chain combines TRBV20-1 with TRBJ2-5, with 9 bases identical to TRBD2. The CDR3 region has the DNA TGCAGTGCTAGAGATCCCGTGACTAGCGGACAAGAGACCCAGTACTTC. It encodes CSARDPVTSGQETQYF.